What follows are 30 T cell receptor beta chains derived from one specimen sequenced in a study of follicular helper T cells after annual influenza vaccination. Time point: 2015-2016 season, 7 days after influenza vaccination. Libraries were prepared by immunoSEQ multiplex PCR; TCRdb keeps only in-frame clonotypes and omits some of them. Here the sample spans 6,500 to 7,500 clones, around 75% being singletons. Sequencing used CXCR5- memory CD4+ T cells sorted from blood, obtained 7 days after influenza vaccination. These receptors were obtained from an adult who received the influenza vaccine.

The rearrangement links TRBV5-1 to TRBJ2-5, with 10 bases aligning to TRBD1. This CDR3 has 14 residues. The germline V gene has CDR1 SGHRS and CDR2 YFSETQ. V lost 6 bases and J lost 5; bases outside the gene matches: 7. The chain's CDR3 is CASTPGTGEETQYF. The CDR3 DNA reads as TGCGCCAGCACCCCGGGGACAGGGGAGGAGACCCAGTACTTC.

This rearrangement joins TRBV18 to TRBJ1-6; the D gene is possibly TRBD1 (6 bases). Trimming took off 8 bases at V and 7 bases at J, with 21 bases between the two ends. The germline V gene encodes CDR1 KGHSH and CDR2 LQKENI. There are 16 residues in the CDR3. The CDR3 is CASRPEGHHHNSPLHF. CDR3 DNA: TGTGCCAGCCGTCCGGAGGGACACCACCACAATTCACCCCTCCACTTT.

The V gene is TRBV4-2, the J gene TRBJ1-5; D is unresolved. Germline CDR1 is LGHNA and CDR2 is YNFKEQ. The germline V and J ends were trimmed by 0 bases and 7 bases, with 16 bases remaining between them. The CDR3 extends over 16 amino acids. This CDR3 reads CASSQDGGNPIQPQHF. DNA for the CDR3: TGTGCCAGCAGCCAAGATGGCGGGAATCCCATCCAGCCCCAGCATTTT.

The chain recombines TRBV4-3 with TRBJ1-5; D is possibly TRBD1 (6 bases). Germline assignment: CDR1 LGHNA and CDR2 YSLEER. The CDR3 covers 14 residues. V was clipped by 5 bases and J by 3 bases, with 11 bases between them. The CDR3 region is CASSADRNNQPQHF. In nucleotides, the CDR3 is TGCGCCAGCAGCGCCGACAGGAACAATCAGCCCCAGCATTTT.

This rearrangement joins TRBV6-1 to TRBJ2-7; the D gene is possibly TRBD1 (5 bases). The CDR3 is made up of 15 amino acids. V dropped 4 bases and J dropped 4 bases, with 17 bases sitting between them. Germline lookup yields CDR1 MNHNS and CDR2 SASEGT. CDR3 sequence: CASSGGTGMRYEQYF. Here the CDR3 DNA reads TGTGCCAGCAGTGGGGGCACGGGCATGAGATACGAGCAGTACTTC.

This chain links TRBV5-1 with TRBJ2-7, with 10 bases matching TRBD2. Trimming removed 1 base from V and 2 bases from J; junction bases left unmatched: 9. Germline-derived CDR1 and CDR2 are SGHRS and YFSETQ. This CDR3 contains 17 residues. The CDR3 loop is CASSLPASGGTAYEQYF. DNA for the CDR3: TGCGCCAGCAGCTTGCCGGCTAGCGGGGGCACCGCCTACGAGCAGTACTTC. Based on the CDR3 plus reference TRBV5-1 and TRBJ2-7, the full variable domain is KAGVTQTPRYLIKTRGQQVTLSCSPISGHRSVSWYQQTPGQGLQFLFEYFSETQRNKGNFPGRFSGRQFSNSRSEMNVSTLELGDSALYLCASSLPASGGTAYEQYFGPGTRLTVT.

This rearrangement joins TRBV18 to TRBJ1-1; TRBD1 might be the D (5 bases). There are 15 residues in the CDR3. Germline CDR1 reads KGHSH; CDR2 reads LQKENI. Trimming pared 5 bases from V and 3 bases from J, leaving 16 bases between. CDR3 nucleotide sequence: TGTGCCAGCTCATTTGGGATGGGGGGTTACACTGAAGCTTTCTTT. Translated: CASSFGMGGYTEAFF.

The chain employs TRBV7-9 and TRBJ1-2; D remains unclear. CDR3 length: 15 residues. Germline V gene data show CDR1 as SEHNR and CDR2 as FQNEAQ (reference sequence). V lost 7 bases and J lost 0, with 15 bases in between. The CDR3 DNA is TGTGCCAGCACCTTGACCGGAGGGTCTAACTATGGCTACACCTTC. Translating gives CASTLTGGSNYGYTF.

The genes are TRBV4-3 and TRBJ1-2; TRBD1 is a possible D gene (5 bases). CDR1 and CDR2 from the germline V gene are LGHNA and YSLEER. This CDR3 is built from 14 residues. V was cut by 3 bases and J by 2 bases, with 10 bases left in between. This CDR3 reads CASSHGTTNYGYTF. Here the CDR3 DNA reads TGCGCCAGCAGCCACGGGACCACGAACTATGGCTACACCTTC.

This clone appeared a single time. In DNA form, the CDR3 reads TGTGCCAGCAGCTCTGAAGCAGATAGGACTGAAGCTTTCTTT. Protein sequence: CASSSEADRTEAFF. The gene calls are TRBV7-9 and TRBJ1-1, with D uncertain. From germline, CDR1 is SEHNR and CDR2 FQNEAQ (reference sequence). V lost 4 bases to trimming and J lost 5 bases, with 14 bases between them. This CDR3 region has 14 residues. The variable domain in full, with the rest retrieved from reference TRBV7-9 and TRBJ1-1, is DTGVSQNPRHKITKRGQNVTFRCDPISEHNRLYWYRQTLGQGPEFLTYFQNEAQLEKSRLLSDRFSAERPKGSFSTLEIQRTEQGDSAMYLCASSSEADRTEAFFGQGTRLTVV.

The genes are TRBV5-4 and TRBJ1-2, with D possibly being TRBD1 (6 bases). V gave up 0 bases and J gave up 7 bases, with 13 bases separating them. The CDR3 is made up of 14 amino acids. Per germline, CDR1 SGHNT and CDR2 YYREEE (reference sequence). The CDR3 coding sequence is TGTGCCAGCAGCTTGGTGGGGGCGCGGCGTGGCTACACCTTC. This gives the protein CASSLVGARRGYTF. The complete variable domain, with remaining parts taken from reference TRBV5-4 and TRBJ1-2, reads ETGVTQSPTHLIKTRGQQVTLRCSSQSGHNTVSWYQQALGQGPQFIFQYYREEENGRGNFPPRFSGLQFPNYSSELNVNALELDDSALYLCASSLVGARRGYTFGSGTRLTVV.

This chain links TRBV4-1 with TRBJ1-4; tentatively, D is TRBD1 (5 bases). Germline V gene data show CDR1 as MGHRA and CDR2 as YSYEKL. CDR3 length: 16 amino acids. V was cut by 1 base and J by 7 bases, with 16 bases left in between. The CDR3 protein is CASSQGWTRRGEKLFF. CDR3 DNA: TGCGCCAGCAGCCAAGGTTGGACACGCCGGGGTGAAAAACTGTTTTTT.

This chain connects TRBV6-5 to TRBJ1-4; D call uncertain. Trimming removed 3 bases from V and 7 bases from J, with 9 bases in between. This CDR3 has 13 amino acids. Germline loops: CDR1 MNHEY, CDR2 SVGAGI. CDR3 region: CASSYGRVEKLFF. The CDR3 coding sequence is TGTGCCAGCAGTTATGGGAGGGTTGAAAAACTGTTTTTT.

This clone was picked up a small number of times. This chain uses TRBV11-2 with TRBJ2-2; D ambiguous. The length of the CDR3 is 15 residues. The ends were cut back, 0 bases at V and 1 base at J, with 6 bases in the middle. Germline V gene data show CDR1 as SGHAT and CDR2 as FQNNGV. The CDR3 reads CASSLDLRNTGELFF. In DNA form, the CDR3 reads TGTGCCAGCAGCTTAGATCTCAGGAACACCGGGGAGCTGTTTTTT. Full variable domain (missing parts from reference TRBV11-2 and TRBJ2-2): EAGVAQSPRYKIIEKRQSVAFWCNPISGHATLYWYQQILGQGPKLLIQFQNNGVVDDSQLPKDRFSAERLKGVDSTLKIQPAKLEDSAVYLCASSLDLRNTGELFFGEGSRLTVL.

The chain has TRBV5-4 and TRBJ2-3; tentative D call: TRBD2 (6 bases). This CDR3 comprises 15 residues. CDR1 and CDR2 from the germline V gene are SGHNT and YYREEE (reference sequence). Trimming cost V 2 bases and J 0 bases, with 10 bases left between them. CDR3 loop: CASSLAGASTDTQYF. The CDR3, as DNA: TGTGCCAGCAGCTTAGCGGGCGCTAGCACAGATACGCAGTATTTT.

The rearrangement uses TRBV5-4 and TRBJ2-3; 8 bases are shared with TRBD2. CDR1 is SGHNT, CDR2 YYREEE, per germline (reference sequence). Losses at the gene ends were 3 bases for V and 2 bases for J; bases not matched to a gene: 2. The CDR3 covers 14 residues. This CDR3 is CASSYGGDTDTQYF. The CDR3 DNA is TGTGCCAGCAGCTACGGGGGGGACACAGATACGCAGTATTTT.

This CDR3 reads CASSPIFKSGANVLTF. DNA for the CDR3: TGTGCCAGCAGTCCCATCTTTAAATCCGGGGCCAACGTCCTGACTTTC. The J gene is TRBJ2-6, the V gene TRBV27; D unclear. This CDR3 has 16 amino acids. The germline gives CDR1 MNHEY, CDR2 SMNVEV (reference sequence). V was pared by 5 bases and J by 4 bases, with 15 bases between.

The chain employs TRBV7-9 and TRBJ2-5, with TRBD2 as a possible D gene (6 bases). CDR3 length: 16 residues. In germline, CDR1 is SEHNR, CDR2 FQNEAQ (reference sequence). V lost 2 bases and J 4 bases, leaving 17 bases between the germline ends. CDR3 nucleotides: TGTGCCAGCAGCTTAATAACCTTCGGGACTCGAGAGACCCAGTACTTC. Its protein product is CASSLITFGTRETQYF.

CDR3 nucleotides: TGCGCCAGCAGCTCTTCGGGACAGGGGGCGACTGGGGCCAACGTCCTGACTTTC. Translation gives CASSSSGQGATGANVLTF. The chain links TRBV5-1 to TRBJ2-6, with 12 nucleotides matching TRBD1. The CDR3 runs 18 residues. Per the germline V gene, CDR1 is SGHRS and CDR2 is YFSETQ. The V and J ends lost 3 bases and 2 bases, in that order; junction bases with no gene match: 6.

This clone was counted only a few times. This chain joins TRBV5-1 and TRBJ1-1; no clear D gene. V was pared by 4 bases and J by 4 bases, with 11 bases between. CDR1 SGHRS and CDR2 YFSETQ come from the germline V gene. The CDR3 runs 13 residues. This CDR3 reads CASSPRVGTEAFF. CDR3 coding DNA: TGCGCCAGCAGCCCAAGGGTGGGCACTGAAGCTTTCTTT.

This chain joins TRBV19 and TRBJ1-6; perhaps TRBD1 as D (5 bases). CDR1 LNHDA and CDR2 SQIVND come from the germline V gene (reference sequence). V shed 11 bases and J shed 7 bases, with 21 bases lying between them. The CDR3 loop spans 15 amino acids. CDR3 sequence reads: CAGGPTIRGNSPLHF. The CDR3, as DNA: TGTGCCGGGGGACCTACAATTCGAGGGAATTCACCCCTCCACTTT. Full variable domain (missing parts from reference TRBV19 and TRBJ1-6): DGGITQSPKYLFRKEGQNVTLSCEQNLNHDAMYWYRQDPGQGLRLIYYSQIVNDFQKGDIAEGYSVSREKKESFPLTVTSAQKNPTAFYLCAGGPTIRGNSPLHFGNGTRLTVT.

CDR3 amino acids: CASSERGGSPLHF. Here the CDR3 DNA reads TGTGCCAGCAGTGAGAGGGGAGGATCACCCCTCCACTTT. The gene calls are TRBV6-4 and TRBJ1-6; the D gene is possibly TRBD1 (5 bases). Germline V lookup: CDR1 MRHNA, CDR2 SNTAGT. CDR3 length equals 13 residues. V dropped 3 bases and J dropped 10 bases, with 10 bases sitting between them.

The chain employs TRBV6-5 and TRBJ2-1; maybe TRBD2 (6 bases). Germline CDR1 is MNHEY and CDR2 is SVGAGI. V gave up 5 bases and J gave up 12 bases, with 17 bases separating them. This CDR3 has 13 residues. CDR3: CASSLSRGFAQFF. As DNA, the CDR3 is TGTGCCAGCAGTCTAAGTCGGGGGTTTGCGCAGTTCTTC.

This chain joins TRBV14 and TRBJ1-2; the D is unclear. The CDR3 runs to 16 residues. With 1 base removed from V and 3 bases from J, the gap between germline ends came to 15 bases. The germline V gene encodes CDR1 SGHDN and CDR2 FVKESK. In DNA form, the CDR3 reads TGTGCCAGCAGCCAAGTCCCGGACCTCCTTGACTATGGCTACACCTTC. This sequence encodes CASSQVPDLLDYGYTF.

With respect to this clone: An end of the junction does not agree with germline; a read error may underlie this. This chain links TRBV5-1 with TRBJ1-1, with 11 bases lining up with TRBD1. Germline values: CDR1 SGHRS, CDR2 YFSETQ. The CDR3 consists of 16 residues. CDR3 protein: CASSHTPGQGGTGAFF. The CDR3 DNA follows: TGCGCCAGCAGCCATACTCCGGGACAGGGGGGTACTGGAGCTTTCTTT.

This clone was detected only a few times. The chain is built from TRBV19 and TRBJ2-7; 9 nucleotides agree with TRBD1. The V and J ends lost 6 bases and 2 bases, in that order; junction bases with no gene match: 5. Germline V gene data show CDR1 as LNHDA and CDR2 as SQIVND (reference sequence). CDR3 size: 14 residues. The CDR3 region has the DNA TGTGCCAGTAGGGGGACAGGGCTAACCTACGAGCAGTACTTC. Translating it yields CASRGTGLTYEQYF.

The V gene is TRBV10-3, the J gene TRBJ2-3; D may be TRBD2 (7 bases). Trimming removed 5 bases from V and 4 bases from J, with 19 bases in between. The CDR3 is made up of 16 amino acids. The germline V gene encodes CDR1 ENHRY and CDR2 SYGVKD. In DNA form, the CDR3 reads TGTGCCATCAGTTCCTCGGGGGGCGGGGTAGCAGATACGCAGTATTTT. The encoded protein is CAISSSGGGVADTQYF.

The chain recombines TRBV7-3 with TRBJ2-3; D possibly uses TRBD1 or TRBD2 (5 bases each). V was clipped by 5 bases and J by 0 bases, with 15 bases between them. CDR1 and CDR2 (germline): SGHTA, FQGTGA. This CDR3 comprises 16 residues. CDR3 in DNA: TGTGCCAGCAGCCCGGCCGGGACGGATAGCACAGATACGCAGTATTTT. The encoded protein is CASSPAGTDSTDTQYF.

The chain employs TRBV5-1 and TRBJ2-7; D unresolved. V lost 5 bases and J lost 1, with 16 bases in between. Germline V gives CDR1 SGHRS, CDR2 YFSETQ. The CDR3 is 15 residues long. The CDR3 is CASSPGAPRSYEQYF. DNA of the CDR3: TGCGCCAGCAGTCCCGGAGCCCCCCGTTCCTACGAGCAGTACTTC. Full variable domain (remainder filled in from reference TRBV5-1 and TRBJ2-7): KAGVTQTPRYLIKTRGQQVTLSCSPISGHRSVSWYQQTPGQGLQFLFEYFSETQRNKGNFPGRFSGRQFSNSRSEMNVSTLELGDSALYLCASSPGAPRSYEQYFGPGTRLTVT.

CDR3 sequence: CASSQGAHSPQHF. CDR3 sequence (DNA): TGTGCCAGCAGCCAAGGGGCACACTCTCCCCAGCATTTT. The chain uses TRBV4-2 and TRBJ1-5; no firm D call. Germline V gene data show CDR1 as LGHNA and CDR2 as YNFKEQ. This CDR3 is built from 13 residues. V lost 1 base and J lost 10, with 11 bases in between.